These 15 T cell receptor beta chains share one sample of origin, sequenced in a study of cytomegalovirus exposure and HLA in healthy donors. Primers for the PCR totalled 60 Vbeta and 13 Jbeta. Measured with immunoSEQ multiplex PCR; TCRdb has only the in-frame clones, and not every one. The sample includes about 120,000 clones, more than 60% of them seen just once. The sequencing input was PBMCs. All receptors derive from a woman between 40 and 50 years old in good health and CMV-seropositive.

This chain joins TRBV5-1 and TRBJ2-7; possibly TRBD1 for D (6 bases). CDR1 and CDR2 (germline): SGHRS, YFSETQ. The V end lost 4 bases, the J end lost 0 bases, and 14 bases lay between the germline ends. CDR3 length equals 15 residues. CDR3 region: CASSPGHPSSYEQYF. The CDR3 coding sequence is TGCGCCAGCAGCCCGGGACACCCCAGCTCCTACGAGCAGTACTTC.

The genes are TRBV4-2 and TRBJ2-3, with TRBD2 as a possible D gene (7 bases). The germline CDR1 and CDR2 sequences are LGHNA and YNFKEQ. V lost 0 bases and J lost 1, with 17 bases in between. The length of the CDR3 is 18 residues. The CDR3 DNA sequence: TGTGCCAGCAGCCAAGAGAAGGGCGGGGAGGGGGGCACAGATACGCAGTATTTT. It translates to CASSQEKGGEGGTDTQYF.

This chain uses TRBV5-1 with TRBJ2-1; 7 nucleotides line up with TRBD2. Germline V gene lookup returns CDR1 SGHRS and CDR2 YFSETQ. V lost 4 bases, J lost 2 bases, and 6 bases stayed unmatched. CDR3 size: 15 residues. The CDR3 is CASSLFRGAYNEQFF. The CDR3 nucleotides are TGCGCCAGCAGCCTATTCCGGGGGGCCTACAATGAGCAGTTCTTC.

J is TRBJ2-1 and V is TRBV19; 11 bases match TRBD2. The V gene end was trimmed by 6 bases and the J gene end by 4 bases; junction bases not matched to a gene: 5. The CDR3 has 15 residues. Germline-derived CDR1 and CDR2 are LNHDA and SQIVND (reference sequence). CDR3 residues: CASRKLAGVYNEQFF. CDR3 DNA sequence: TGTGCCAGTAGAAAACTAGCGGGGGTTTACAATGAGCAGTTCTTC.

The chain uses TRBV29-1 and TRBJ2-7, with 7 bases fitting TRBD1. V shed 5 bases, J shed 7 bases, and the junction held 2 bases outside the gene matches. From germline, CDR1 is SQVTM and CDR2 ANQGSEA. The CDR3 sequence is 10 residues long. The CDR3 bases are TGCAGCGTTTCAGGGGGAGAGCAGTACTTC. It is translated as CSVSGGEQYF.

CDR3 sequence: CASSQPGGNQPQHF. CDR3 bases: TGCGCCAGCAGCCAGCCGGGAGGGAATCAGCCCCAGCATTTT. This chain connects TRBV4-1 to TRBJ1-5; D is unclear. V lost 3 bases to trimming and J lost 4 bases, with 10 bases between them. Germline assignment: CDR1 MGHRA and CDR2 YSYEKL. There are 14 residues in the CDR3.

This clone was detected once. CDR3 DNA: TGTGCCTGGAGTGTTCGGGGTGCAACTAATGAAAAACTGTTTTTT. It is translated as CAWSVRGATNEKLFF. V is TRBV30 and J is TRBJ1-4; D ambiguous. The CDR3 consists of 15 residues. The germline V and J ends were trimmed by 0 bases and 0 bases, with 8 bases remaining between them. CDR1 and CDR2 (germline): GTSNPN, SVGIG (reference sequence).

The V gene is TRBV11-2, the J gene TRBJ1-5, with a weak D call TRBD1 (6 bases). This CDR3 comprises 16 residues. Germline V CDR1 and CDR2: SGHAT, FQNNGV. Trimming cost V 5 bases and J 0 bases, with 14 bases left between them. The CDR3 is CASSERPDSSNQPQHF. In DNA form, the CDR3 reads TGTGCCAGCAGCGAAAGACCGGACAGTAGCAATCAGCCCCAGCATTTT.

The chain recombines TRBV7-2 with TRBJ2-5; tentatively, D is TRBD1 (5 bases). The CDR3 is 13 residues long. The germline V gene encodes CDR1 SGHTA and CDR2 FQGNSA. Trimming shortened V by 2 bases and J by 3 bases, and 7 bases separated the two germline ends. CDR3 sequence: CASSLQGKETQYF. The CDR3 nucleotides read TGTGCCAGCAGCTTACAGGGCAAAGAGACCCAGTACTTC.

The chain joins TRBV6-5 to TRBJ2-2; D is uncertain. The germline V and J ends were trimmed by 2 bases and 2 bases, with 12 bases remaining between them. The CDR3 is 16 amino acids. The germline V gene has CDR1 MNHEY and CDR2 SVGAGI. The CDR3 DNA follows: TGTGCCAGCAGTTACGCCGGAGCGCCAAACACCGGGGAGCTGTTTTTT. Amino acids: CASSYAGAPNTGELFF.

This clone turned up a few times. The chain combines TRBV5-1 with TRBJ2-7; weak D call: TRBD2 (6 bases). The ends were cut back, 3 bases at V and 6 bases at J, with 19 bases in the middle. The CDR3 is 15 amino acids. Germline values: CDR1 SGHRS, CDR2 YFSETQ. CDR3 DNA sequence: TGCGCCAGCAGCTCGGACGGGGGTTTGATAGTCGAGCAGTACTTC. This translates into CASSSDGGLIVEQYF.

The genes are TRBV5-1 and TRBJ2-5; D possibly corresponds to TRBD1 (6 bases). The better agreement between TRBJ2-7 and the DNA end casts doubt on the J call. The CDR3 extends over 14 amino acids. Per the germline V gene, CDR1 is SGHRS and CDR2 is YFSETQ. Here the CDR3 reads CASSPTRGAYEQYF. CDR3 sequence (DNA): TGCGCCAGCAGCCCAACCAGGGGAGCCTACGAGCAGTACTTC.

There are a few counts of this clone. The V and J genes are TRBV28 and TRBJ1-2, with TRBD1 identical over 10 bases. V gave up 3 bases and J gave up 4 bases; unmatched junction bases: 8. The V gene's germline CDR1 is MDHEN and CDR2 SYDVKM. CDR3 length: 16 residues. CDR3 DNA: TGTGCCAGCAGTTTCGGGGACAGGGGAATTTTCTATGGCTACACCTTC. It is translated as CASSFGDRGIFYGYTF.

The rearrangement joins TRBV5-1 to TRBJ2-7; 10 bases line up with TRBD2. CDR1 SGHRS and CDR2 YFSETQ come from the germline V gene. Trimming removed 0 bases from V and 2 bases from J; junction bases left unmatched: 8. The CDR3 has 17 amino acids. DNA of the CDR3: TGCGCCAGCAGCTTGGCCCCTCGGACTAGCGGCACCTACGAGCAGTACTTC. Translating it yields CASSLAPRTSGTYEQYF.

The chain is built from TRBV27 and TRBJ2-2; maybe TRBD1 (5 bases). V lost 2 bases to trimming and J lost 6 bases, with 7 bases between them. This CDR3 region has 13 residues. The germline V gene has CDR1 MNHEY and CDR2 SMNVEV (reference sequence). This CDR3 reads CASSLRGSGELFF. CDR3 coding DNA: TGTGCCAGCAGTTTAAGGGGTTCCGGGGAGCTGTTTTTT.